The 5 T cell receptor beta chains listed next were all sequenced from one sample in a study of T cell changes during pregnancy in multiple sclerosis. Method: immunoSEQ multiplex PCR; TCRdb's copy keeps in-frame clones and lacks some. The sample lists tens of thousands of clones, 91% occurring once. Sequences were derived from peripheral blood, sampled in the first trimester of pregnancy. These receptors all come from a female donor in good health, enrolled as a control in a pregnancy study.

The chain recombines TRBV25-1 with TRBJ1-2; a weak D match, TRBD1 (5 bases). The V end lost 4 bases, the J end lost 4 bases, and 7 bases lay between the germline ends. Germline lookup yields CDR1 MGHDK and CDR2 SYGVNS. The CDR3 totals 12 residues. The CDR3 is CASSAGIYGYTF. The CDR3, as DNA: TGTGCCAGCAGTGCAGGGATCTATGGCTACACCTTC.

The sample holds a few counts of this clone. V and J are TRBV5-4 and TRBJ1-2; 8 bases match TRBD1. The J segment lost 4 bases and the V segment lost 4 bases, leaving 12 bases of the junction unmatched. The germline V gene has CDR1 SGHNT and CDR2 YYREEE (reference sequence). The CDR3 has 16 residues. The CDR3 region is CASSPVPGQASYGYTF. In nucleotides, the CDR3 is TGTGCCAGCAGCCCTGTCCCGGGACAGGCGTCCTATGGCTACACCTTC.

CDR3 sequence: CATQEVRGLYGYTF. The CDR3 bases are TGTGCCACCCAGGAAGTCAGGGGGCTGTATGGCTACACCTTC. This sequence joins TRBV2 and TRBJ1-2; 8 bases map to TRBD1. This CDR3 has 14 residues. V shed 10 bases, J shed 5 bases, and the junction held 12 bases outside the gene matches. The germline V gene encodes CDR1 SNHLY and CDR2 FYNNEI.

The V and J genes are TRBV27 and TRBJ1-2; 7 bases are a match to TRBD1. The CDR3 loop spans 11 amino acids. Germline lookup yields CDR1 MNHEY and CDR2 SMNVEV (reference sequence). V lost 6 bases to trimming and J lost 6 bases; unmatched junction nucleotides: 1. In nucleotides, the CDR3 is TGTGCCAGCAGCCAGGGGGATGGCTACACCTTC. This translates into CASSQGDGYTF.

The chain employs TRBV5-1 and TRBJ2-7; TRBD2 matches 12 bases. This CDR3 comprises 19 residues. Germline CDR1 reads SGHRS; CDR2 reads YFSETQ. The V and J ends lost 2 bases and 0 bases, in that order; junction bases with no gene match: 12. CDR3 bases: TGCGCCAGCAGCTTATTGCCGGGACTAGCGGGTCTTCCCTCCTACGAGCAGTACTTC. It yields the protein CASSLLPGLAGLPSYEQYF.